This T cell receptor (beta chain) stems from a study of early T cells in non-severe SARS-CoV-2 infection. Study context: Sequencing of bulk RNA from unsorted whole blood was done, without chain pairing.

The library protocol tagged individual cDNA molecules with unique molecular identifiers. MiXCR, run by TCRdb on the 5' RACE reads, gives a single entry per CDR3 protein. There are 110,000 or so distinct CDR3 sequences in the sample; about an eighth occur only once, and around 2.9% lies in the top ten. This CDR3 is built from 14 residues. CDR1 is SGHNT and CDR2 is YENEEA in the germline V gene. V was cut by 1 base and J by 3 bases, with 9 bases left in between. Findings and caveats of the study: VDJdb matching, biased toward anti-spike CD8 responses, missed private and CD4 specificities.

With respect to this clonotype: What it binds is not known.

Sequences were obtained from whole blood. This TCR was recovered from an adult who was a healthcare worker with PCR-confirmed SARS-CoV-2 infection or an uninfected control (not recorded which). The V gene is TRBV11-3, the J gene TRBJ2-5, with a weak D call TRBD2 (6 bases). The CDR3 loop is CASSLVGTEETQYF. DNA for the CDR3: TGTGCCAGCAGCTTAGTAGGGACTGAAGAGACCCAGTACTTC.